This T cell receptor (beta chain) originates from a study of blood T cells in healthy people across ages (dated by TCRdb to about 2015). About the full investigation: In model experiments, roughly one uniquely barcoded TCR beta cDNA molecule per two T cells was captured by template switching. The study measured age-related changes in TCR beta repertoire diversity using deep sequencing normalized with unique cDNA molecular identifiers. The donors were split into four age groups: young (average 16 years), middle-aged (roughly 39), aged (over 55) and long-lived (about 82). Donors of different ages were randomly distributed across sequencing lanes to avoid experimental bias. Using the same blood draw, the study looked at two additional independent replicas of 1 million unique cDNA reads for two donors, one aged 18 to 30 and the other aged 80 or older. Study-level results and caveats: Observed TCR beta diversity per million T cells fell roughly linearly with age, and a significant reduction was already apparent by age around 36. Estimates of total diversity from one million sequenced T cells were regarded as lower bounds and underestimates. Because donor CMV infection status was unknown, age-related changes in expanded clonotypes were potentially confounded. Because profiling used bulk unsorted PBMCs, naive and antigen-experienced compartments could not be compared conclusively. Compared with the aged group, the long-lived group had more naive CD4+ T cells, fewer expanded clones and increased TCR diversity, a pattern suggesting age selection. A strong correlation was found between observed TCR beta diversity and the percentage of naive T cells measured by flow cytometry.

The 39 donors, aged about 6 to 100 years, were systemically healthy Caucasian individuals from Russia. Roughly 9 milliliters of peripheral blood were drawn from each donor into EDTA-treated Vacutainer tubes. Ficoll-Paque density-gradient centrifugation was used to isolate PBMCs, with at least 7 million obtained per sample. Trizol reagent was used to extract total RNA from PBMCs, with at least 5 micrograms per sample. The percentages of naive CD45RAhigh/CD27high T cells were determined by flow cytometry on a PBMC aliquot from every donor. Its CDR3 holds 16 amino acids, cysteine through phenylalanine. Of all the DNA, just the CDR3 is kept, 48 bases in frame from base 1. CDR1 SGDLS and CDR2 YYNGEE were looked up in the germline V gene. From V the trimming removes 3 bases and from J it removes 0 bases, while the gene matches leave 6 bases of the junction unaccounted for. Receptor amplification or capture employed 5' RACE. The sequencer listed for this sample is Illumina HiSeq 2500. A second PCR of 7 to 11 cycles was run with a J-beta primer mix and a sample-barcoded 5' primer. A unique molecular identifier was introduced onto each TCR beta cDNA molecule by a template-switch 5' adaptor carrying 12 random nucleotides. At least 2.5 million CDR3-containing paired-end reads were obtained from each sample. First-strand cDNA synthesis was performed from all RNA using the Mint cDNA synthesis kit, with priming by a TRBC-specific oligonucleotide. Following uracil-DNA glycosylase treatment, a first 18-cycle PCR with universal primers M1SS and BC2_uni_R was performed on all cDNA. On the study's bioinformatics: Normalization of each sample was performed by random selection of 1 million high-quality reads, each carrying a distinct molecular identifier. Instead of being binned into consensus sequences, reads that shared molecular identifiers were thrown out. CDR3 identification, clonotype clustering and error correction used MiTCR with a Q25 quality threshold and the strictest error-elimination algorithm. A nonparametric unseen species model with Euler transformation was used to estimate a lower bound on total TCR beta diversity. TCRdb reworked the public reads: Q25 trimming with fastp, MiXCR clone assembly, productive beta chains retained. Rows merge per CDR3 protein into single entries with the most common DNA and genes. In this record, the V and J calls reflect TCRdb's handling and not the investigators' own analysis. For this sample the table gives more than 1 million distinct CDR3 sequences, of which around 45% were detected only once. The top ten clonotypes cover around 18% of the sample.

To note about this clonotype: It lacks a known antigen. Base qualities are missing; no much larger clone stands one base away.

This sequence originates from a woman in her sixties in good health. Specimen: blood. The chain is encoded by TRBV9 joined to TRBJ2-3; TRBD2 agrees with 8 junctional bases. At the DNA level, the sequence is TGTGCCAGCAGCGCCCCATTAGCGGGGAGCACAGATACGCAGTATTTT. It codes for CASSAPLAGSTDTQYF.